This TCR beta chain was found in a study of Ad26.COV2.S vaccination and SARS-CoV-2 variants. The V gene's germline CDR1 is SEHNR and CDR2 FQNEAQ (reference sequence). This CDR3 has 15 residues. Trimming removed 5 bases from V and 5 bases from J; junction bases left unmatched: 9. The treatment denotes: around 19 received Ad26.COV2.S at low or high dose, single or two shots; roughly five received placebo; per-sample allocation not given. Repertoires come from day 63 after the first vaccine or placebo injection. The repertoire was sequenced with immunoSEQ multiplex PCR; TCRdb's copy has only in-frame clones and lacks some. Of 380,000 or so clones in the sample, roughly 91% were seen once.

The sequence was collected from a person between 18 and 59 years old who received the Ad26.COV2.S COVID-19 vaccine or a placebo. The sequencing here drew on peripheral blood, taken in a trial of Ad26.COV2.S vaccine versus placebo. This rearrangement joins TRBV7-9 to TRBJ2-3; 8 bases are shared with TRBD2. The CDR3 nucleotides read TGTGCCAGCAGCGGCAGACGGGGGGGCGAAGATACGCAGTATTTT. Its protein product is CASSGRRGGEDTQYF.